This TCR beta chain was found in a study of shared clonotypes between healthy human individuals. Study-wide context: Two women and three men aged 18 to 49 served as donors.

The assay was immunoSEQ multiplex PCR, and TCRdb's table has in-frame clones only and misses some. The sample lists around 2,000,000 clones; less than 95% were seen once. Germline assignment: CDR1 SQVTM and CDR2 ANQGSEA. V gave up 4 bases and J gave up 5 bases, with 11 bases separating them. The CDR3 contains 12 residues. Terminally differentiated effector memory CD45RA+ cells were excluded from the naive CD8 cells, which were CD45RO-negative and positively selected for CCR7. The rearrangement links TRBV29-1 to TRBJ2-5; possibly TRBD2 for D (6 bases). Material: naive CD8+ T cells sorted from blood. This clonotype was obtained from a man between 18 and 35 years old in good health. CDR3 protein: CSVVGGGETQYF. The CDR3 nucleotides are TGCAGCGTTGTGGGTGGAGGGGAGACCCAGTACTTC. Filled out from reference TRBV29-1 and TRBJ2-5, the complete variable domain reads SAVISQKPSRDICQRGTSLTIQCQVDSQVTMMFWYRQQPGQSLTLIATANQGSEATYESGFVIDKFPISRPNLTFSTLTVSNMSPEDSSIYLCSVVGGGETQYFGPGTRLLVL.